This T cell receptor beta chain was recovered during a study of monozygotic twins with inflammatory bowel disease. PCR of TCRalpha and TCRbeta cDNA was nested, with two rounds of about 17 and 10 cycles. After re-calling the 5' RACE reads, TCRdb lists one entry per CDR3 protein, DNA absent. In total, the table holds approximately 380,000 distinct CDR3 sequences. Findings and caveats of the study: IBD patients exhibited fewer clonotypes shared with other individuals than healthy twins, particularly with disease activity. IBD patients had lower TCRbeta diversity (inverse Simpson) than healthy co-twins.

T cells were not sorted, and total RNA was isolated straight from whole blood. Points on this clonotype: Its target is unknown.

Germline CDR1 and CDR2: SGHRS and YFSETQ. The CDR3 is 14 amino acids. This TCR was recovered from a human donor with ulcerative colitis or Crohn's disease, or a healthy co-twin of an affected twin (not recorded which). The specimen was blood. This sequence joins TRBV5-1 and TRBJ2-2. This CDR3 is CASSLRSNTGELFF.